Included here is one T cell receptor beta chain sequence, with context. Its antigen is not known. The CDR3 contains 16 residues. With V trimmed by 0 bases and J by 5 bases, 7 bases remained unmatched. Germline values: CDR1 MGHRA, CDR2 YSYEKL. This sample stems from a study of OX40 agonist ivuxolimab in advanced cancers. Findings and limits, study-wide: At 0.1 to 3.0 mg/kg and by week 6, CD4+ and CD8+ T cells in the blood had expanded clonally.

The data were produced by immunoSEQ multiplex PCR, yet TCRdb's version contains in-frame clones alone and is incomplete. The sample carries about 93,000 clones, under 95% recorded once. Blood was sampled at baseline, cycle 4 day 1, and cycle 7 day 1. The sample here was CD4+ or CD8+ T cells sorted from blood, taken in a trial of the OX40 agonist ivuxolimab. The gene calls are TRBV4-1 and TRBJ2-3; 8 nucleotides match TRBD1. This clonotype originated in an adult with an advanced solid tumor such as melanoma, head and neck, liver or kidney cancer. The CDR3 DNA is TGCGCCAGCAGCCAAGAATGGAACAGGGGGAAAGATACGCAGTATTTT. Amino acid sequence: CASSQEWNRGKDTQYF.